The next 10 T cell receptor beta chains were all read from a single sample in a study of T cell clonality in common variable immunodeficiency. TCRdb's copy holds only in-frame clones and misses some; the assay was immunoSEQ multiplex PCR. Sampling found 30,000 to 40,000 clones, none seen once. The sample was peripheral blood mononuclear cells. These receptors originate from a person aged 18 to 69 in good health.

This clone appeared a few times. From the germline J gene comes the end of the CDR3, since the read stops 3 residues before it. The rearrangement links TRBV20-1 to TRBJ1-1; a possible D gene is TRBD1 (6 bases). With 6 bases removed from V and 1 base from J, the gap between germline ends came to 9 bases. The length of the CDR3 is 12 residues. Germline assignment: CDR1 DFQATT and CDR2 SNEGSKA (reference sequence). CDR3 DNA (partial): TGCAGTGCCCTACAGGGGAACACTGAA. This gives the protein CSALQGNTE. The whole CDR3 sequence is CSALQGNTEAFF.

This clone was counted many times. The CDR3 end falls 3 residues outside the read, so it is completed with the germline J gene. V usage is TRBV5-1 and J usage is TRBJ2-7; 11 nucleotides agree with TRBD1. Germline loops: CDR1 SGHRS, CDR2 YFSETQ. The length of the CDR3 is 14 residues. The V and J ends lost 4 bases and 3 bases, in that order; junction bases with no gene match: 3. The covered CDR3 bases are TGCGCCAGCAGCGCCGGGACAGGGGGCTACGAG. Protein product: CASSAGTGGYE. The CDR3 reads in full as CASSAGTGGYEQYF.

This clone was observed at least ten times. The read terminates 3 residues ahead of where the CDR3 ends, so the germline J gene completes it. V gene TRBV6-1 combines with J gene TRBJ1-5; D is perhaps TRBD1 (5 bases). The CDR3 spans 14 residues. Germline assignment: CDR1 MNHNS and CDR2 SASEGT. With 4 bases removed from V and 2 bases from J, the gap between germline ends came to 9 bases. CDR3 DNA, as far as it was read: TGTGCCAGCAGTGGGGAGGGGCGCAATCAGCCC. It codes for CASSGEGRNQP. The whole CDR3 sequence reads CASSGEGRNQPQHF.

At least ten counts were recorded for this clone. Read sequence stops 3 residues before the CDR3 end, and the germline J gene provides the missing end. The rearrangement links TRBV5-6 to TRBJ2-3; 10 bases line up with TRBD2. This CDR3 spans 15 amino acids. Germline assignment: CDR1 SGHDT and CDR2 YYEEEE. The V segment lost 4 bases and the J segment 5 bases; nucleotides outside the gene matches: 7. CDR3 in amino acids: CASSPLAGGGDTQYF. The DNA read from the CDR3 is TGTGCCAGCAGCCCCTTAGCGGGGGGTGGAGATACG. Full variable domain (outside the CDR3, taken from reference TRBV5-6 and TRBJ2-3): DAGVTQSPTHLIKTRGQQVTLRCSPKSGHDTVSWYQQALGQGPQFIFQYYEEEERQRGNFPDRFSGHQFPNYSSELNVNALLLGDSALYLCASSPLAGGGDTQYFGPGTRLTVL.

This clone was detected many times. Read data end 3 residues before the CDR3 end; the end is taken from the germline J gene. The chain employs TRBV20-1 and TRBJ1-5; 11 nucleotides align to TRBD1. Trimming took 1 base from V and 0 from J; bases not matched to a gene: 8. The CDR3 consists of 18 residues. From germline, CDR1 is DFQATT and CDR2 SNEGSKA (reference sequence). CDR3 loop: CSARGPGQGGHSNQPQHF. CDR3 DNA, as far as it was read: TGCAGTGCTAGAGGGCCGGGACAGGGGGGTCATAGCAATCAGCCC.

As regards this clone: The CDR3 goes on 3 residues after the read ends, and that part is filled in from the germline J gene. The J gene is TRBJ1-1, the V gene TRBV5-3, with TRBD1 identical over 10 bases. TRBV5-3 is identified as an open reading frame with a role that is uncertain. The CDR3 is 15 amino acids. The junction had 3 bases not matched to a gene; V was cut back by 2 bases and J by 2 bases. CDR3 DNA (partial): TGTGCCAGAAGCTTCCGGGACAGGGGAAACACTGAA. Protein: CARSFRDRGNTE. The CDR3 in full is CARSFRDRGNTEAFF.

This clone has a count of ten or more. The part of the CDR3 DNA that was read is TGTGCCATCAGTGAGTCCGCGAACGATCAGCCC. Its translation is CAISESANDQP. The full CDR3 sequence reads CAISESANDQPQHF. This chain connects TRBV10-3 to TRBJ1-5; D remains ambiguous. Sequencing ends 3 residues short of the CDR3 end; the germline J gene provides the rest. The CDR3 runs to 14 residues. CDR1 is ENHRY and CDR2 is SYGVKD in the germline V gene. The V and J ends lost 0 bases and 5 bases respectively, with 8 bases between them.

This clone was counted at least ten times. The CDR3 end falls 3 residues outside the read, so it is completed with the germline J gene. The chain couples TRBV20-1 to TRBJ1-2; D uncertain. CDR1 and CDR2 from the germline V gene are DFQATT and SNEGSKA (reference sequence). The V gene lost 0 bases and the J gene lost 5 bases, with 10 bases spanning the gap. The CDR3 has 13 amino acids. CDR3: CSARDDWLYGYTF. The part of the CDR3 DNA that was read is TGCAGTGCTAGAGATGACTGGTTATATGGC.

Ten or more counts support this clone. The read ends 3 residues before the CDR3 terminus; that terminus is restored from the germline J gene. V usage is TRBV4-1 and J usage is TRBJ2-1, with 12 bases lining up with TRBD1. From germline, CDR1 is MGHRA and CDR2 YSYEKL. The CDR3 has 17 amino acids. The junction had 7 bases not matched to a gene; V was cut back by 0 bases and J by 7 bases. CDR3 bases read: TGCGCCAGCAGCCAAGATTCGGGGGACAGGGGGCTTAATGAG. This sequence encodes CASSQDSGDRGLNE. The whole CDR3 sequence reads CASSQDSGDRGLNEQFF.

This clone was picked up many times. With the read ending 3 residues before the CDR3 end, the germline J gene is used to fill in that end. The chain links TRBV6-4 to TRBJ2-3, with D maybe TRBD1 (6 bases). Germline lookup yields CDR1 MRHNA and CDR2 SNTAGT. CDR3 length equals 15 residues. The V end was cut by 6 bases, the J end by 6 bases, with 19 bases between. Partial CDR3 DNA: TGTGCCAGCAGGCAACAGGGCATAGTTACGGATACG. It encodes CASRQQGIVTDT. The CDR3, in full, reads CASRQQGIVTDTQYF.